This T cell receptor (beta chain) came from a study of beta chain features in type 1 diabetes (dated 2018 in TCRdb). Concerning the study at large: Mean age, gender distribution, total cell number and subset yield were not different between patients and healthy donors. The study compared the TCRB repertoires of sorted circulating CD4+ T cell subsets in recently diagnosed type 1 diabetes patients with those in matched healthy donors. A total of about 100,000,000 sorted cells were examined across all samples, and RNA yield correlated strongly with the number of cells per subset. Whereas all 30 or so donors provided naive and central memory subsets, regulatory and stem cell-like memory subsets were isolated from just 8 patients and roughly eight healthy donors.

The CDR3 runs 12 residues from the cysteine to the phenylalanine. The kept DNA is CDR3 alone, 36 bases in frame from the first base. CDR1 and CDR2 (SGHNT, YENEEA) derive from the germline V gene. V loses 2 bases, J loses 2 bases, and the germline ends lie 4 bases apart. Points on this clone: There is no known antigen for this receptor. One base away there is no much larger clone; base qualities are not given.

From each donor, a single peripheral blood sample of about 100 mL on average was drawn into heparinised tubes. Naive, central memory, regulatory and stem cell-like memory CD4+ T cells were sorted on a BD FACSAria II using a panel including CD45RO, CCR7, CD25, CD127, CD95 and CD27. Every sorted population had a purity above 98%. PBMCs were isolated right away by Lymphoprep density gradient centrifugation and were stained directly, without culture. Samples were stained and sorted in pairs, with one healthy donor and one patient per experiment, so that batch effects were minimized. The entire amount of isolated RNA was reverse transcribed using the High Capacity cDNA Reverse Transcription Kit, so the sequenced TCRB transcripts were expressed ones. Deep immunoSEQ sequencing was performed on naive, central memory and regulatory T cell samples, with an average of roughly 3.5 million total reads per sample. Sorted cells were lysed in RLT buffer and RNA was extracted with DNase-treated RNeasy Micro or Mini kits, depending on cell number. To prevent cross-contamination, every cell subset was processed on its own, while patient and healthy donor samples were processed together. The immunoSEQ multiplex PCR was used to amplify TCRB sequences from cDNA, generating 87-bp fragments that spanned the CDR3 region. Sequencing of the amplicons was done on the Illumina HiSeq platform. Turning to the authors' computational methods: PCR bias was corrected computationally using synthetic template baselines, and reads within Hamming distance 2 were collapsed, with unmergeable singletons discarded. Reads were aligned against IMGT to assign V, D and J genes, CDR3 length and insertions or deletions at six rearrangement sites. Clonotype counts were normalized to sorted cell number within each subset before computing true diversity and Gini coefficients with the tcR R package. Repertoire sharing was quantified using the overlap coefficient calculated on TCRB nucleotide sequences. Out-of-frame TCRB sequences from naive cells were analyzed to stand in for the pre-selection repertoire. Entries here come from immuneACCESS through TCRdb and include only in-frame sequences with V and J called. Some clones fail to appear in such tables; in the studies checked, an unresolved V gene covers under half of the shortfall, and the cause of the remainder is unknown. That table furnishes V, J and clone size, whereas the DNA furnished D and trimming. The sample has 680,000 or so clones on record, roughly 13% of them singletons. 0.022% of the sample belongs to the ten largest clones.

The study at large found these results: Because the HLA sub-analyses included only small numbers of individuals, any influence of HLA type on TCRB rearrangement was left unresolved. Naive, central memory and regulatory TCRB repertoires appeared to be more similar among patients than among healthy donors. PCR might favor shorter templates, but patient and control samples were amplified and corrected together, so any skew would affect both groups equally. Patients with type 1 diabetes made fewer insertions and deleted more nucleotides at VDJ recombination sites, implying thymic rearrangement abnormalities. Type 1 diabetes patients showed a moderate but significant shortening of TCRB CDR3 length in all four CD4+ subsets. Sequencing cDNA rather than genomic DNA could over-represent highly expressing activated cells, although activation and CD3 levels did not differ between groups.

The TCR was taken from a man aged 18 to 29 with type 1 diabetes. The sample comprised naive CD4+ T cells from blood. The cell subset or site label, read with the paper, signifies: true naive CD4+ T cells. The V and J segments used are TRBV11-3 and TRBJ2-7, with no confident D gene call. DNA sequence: TGTGCCAGCAGCTTAAGGGCCTACGAGCAGTACTTC. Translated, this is CASSLRAYEQYF.